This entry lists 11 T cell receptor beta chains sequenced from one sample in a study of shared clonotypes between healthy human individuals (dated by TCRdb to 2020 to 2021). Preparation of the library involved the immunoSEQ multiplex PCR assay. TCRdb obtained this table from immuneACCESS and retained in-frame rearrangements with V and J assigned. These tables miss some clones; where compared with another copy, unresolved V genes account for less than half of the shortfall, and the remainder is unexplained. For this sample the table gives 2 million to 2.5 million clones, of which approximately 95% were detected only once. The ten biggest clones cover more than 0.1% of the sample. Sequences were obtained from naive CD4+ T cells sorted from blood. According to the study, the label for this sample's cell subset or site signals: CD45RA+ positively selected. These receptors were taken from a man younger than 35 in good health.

CDR3 amino acids: CASSPGREWGEAFF. DNA of the CDR3: TGTGCCAGCTCACCCGGACGGGAATGGGGTGAAGCTTTCTTT. The chain is built from TRBV18 and TRBJ1-1; D gene uncertain. This CDR3 spans 14 amino acids. Trimming stripped 3 bases from V and 7 bases from J, with 15 bases between. The germline V gene has CDR1 KGHSH and CDR2 LQKENI.

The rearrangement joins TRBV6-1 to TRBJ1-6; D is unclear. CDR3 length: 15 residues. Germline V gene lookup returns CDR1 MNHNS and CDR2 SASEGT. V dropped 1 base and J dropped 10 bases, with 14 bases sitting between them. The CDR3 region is CASSEVDSWKSPLHF. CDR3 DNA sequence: TGTGCCAGCAGTGAAGTGGACTCCTGGAAATCACCCCTCCACTTT.

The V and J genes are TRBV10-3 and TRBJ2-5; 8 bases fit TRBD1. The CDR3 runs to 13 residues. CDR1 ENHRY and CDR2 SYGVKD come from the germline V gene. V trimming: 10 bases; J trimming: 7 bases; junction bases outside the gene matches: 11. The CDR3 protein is CATRQGQEGTQYF. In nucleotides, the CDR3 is TGTGCCACACGACAGGGGCAAGAAGGGACCCAGTACTTC.

The CDR3 protein is CASSLIGSGSLYEQYF. In DNA, the CDR3 is TGTGCCAGCAGCTTAATCGGTAGCGGGAGTTTGTACGAGCAGTACTTC. This chain joins TRBV11-2 and TRBJ2-7; 9 bases match TRBD2. There are 16 residues in the CDR3. Germline values: CDR1 SGHAT, CDR2 FQNNGV. Unmatched junction bases numbered 9, after V lost 2 bases and J lost 4 bases.

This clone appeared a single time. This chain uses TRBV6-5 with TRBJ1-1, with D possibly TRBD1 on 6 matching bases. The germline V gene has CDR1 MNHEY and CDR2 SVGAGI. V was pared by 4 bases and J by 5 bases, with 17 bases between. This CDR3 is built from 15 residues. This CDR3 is CASSSRPPDRTEAFF. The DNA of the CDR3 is TGTGCCAGCAGTTCCCGCCCCCCCGACAGGACTGAAGCTTTCTTT.

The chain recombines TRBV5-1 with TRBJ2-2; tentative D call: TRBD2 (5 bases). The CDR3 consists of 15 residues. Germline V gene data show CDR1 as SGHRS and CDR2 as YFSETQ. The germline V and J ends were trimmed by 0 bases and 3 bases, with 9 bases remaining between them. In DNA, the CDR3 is TGCGCCAGCAGCTTGGGAGGGTTGCACACCGGGGAGCTGTTTTTT. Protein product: CASSLGGLHTGELFF.

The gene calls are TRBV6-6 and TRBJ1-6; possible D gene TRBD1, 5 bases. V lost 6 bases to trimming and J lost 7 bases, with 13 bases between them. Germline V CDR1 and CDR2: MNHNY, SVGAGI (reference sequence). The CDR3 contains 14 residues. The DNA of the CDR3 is TGTGCCAGCAGAAAGCCAGGGTCCAATTCACCCCTCCACTTT. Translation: CASRKPGSNSPLHF.

The chain's CDR3 is CASSTRDTSYNEQFF. DNA of the CDR3: TGTGCCAGCAGCACTCGGGACACCTCCTACAATGAGCAGTTCTTC. The chain is built from TRBV9 and TRBJ2-1; perhaps TRBD1 as D (6 bases). The CDR3 totals 15 residues. Germline V CDR1 and CDR2: SGDLS, YYNGEE. Trimming took 4 bases from V and 0 from J, leaving 11 bases between them.

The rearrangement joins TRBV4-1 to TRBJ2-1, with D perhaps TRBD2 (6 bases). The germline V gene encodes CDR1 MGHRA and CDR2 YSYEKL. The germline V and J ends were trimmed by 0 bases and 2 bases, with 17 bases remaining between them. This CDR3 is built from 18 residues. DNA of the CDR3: TGCGCCAGCAGCCAAGAGTCCCGCGGGAAGACGACCTACAATGAGCAGTTCTTC. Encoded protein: CASSQESRGKTTYNEQFF.

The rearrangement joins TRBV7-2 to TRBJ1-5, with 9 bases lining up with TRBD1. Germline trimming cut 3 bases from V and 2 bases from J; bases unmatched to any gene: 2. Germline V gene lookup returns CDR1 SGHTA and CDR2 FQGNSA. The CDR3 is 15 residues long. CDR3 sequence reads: CASSFWDRGNQPQHF. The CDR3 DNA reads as TGTGCCAGCAGCTTCTGGGACAGGGGCAATCAGCCCCAGCATTTT.

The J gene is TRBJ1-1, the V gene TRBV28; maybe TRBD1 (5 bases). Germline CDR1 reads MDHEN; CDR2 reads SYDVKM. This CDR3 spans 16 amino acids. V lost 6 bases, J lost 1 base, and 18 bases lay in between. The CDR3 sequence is CASSPNRIQGNTEAFF. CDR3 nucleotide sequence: TGTGCCAGCAGCCCTAACAGGATCCAGGGGAACACTGAAGCTTTCTTT.